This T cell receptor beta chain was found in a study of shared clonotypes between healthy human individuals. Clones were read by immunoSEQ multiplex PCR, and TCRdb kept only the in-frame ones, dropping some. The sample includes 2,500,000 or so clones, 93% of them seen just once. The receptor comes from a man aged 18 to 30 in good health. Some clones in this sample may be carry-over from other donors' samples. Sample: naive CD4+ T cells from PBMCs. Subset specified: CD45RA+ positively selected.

Written as DNA, the CDR3 is TGTGCCAGCAGCGTAAATGAGGGATTGAGCTACGAGCAGTACTTC. Amino acids: CASSVNEGLSYEQYF. The genes are TRBV9 and TRBJ2-7; possibly TRBD2 for D (5 bases). Deletions cut 1 base from V and 3 bases from J, with 14 bases between. Germline loops: CDR1 SGDLS, CDR2 YYNGEE. CDR3 length: 15 residues.